This T cell receptor (beta chain) was recorded in a study of cytotoxic CD8 clonotypes in ibrutinib-treated CLL. About the research overall: Partial responses numbered some 25 and complete responses 2; after a median about six years, roughly 15 stayed remitted and about 12 progressed. Study-level results: Baseline values of clonality outstripped age-matched healthy donors and followed circulating CD8+ T-cell counts.

Profiled with immunoSEQ multiplex PCR; TCRdb holds only in-frame clones, not every one. Of more than 200,000 clones in the sample, more than 65% were seen once. A word on this clone: Its antigen is unknown.

The CDR3 totals 15 residues. Germline CDR1 SEHNR, CDR2 FQNEAQ (reference sequence). The ends were cut back, 5 bases at V and 0 bases at J, with 13 bases in the middle. The sequenced sample was PBMCs, obtained after 12 months of ibrutinib treatment. V usage is TRBV7-9 and J usage is TRBJ1-1, with D perhaps TRBD1 (6 bases). This sequence originates from a human donor with chronic lymphocytic leukemia. The CDR3 DNA reads TGTGCCAGCAGCGGATTAGGACAGTTGAACACTGAAGCTTTCTTT. Translation: CASSGLGQLNTEAFF.